Each of the 10 T cell receptor beta chains below was sequenced from the same sample in a study of early T cells in non-severe SARS-CoV-2 infection. TCRdb redid the calling of the 5' RACE reads with MiXCR, one entry per CDR3 protein. The sample has 75,000 to 100,000 distinct CDR3 sequences; about 15% are singletons. The sample was whole blood. The receptors come from an adult who was a healthcare worker with PCR-confirmed SARS-CoV-2 infection or an uninfected control (not recorded which).

This clonotype was seen only a few times. This chain joins TRBV20-1 and TRBJ1-5; 9 bases line up with TRBD1. The V gene end was trimmed by 5 bases and the J gene end by 7 bases; junction bases not matched to a gene: 6. This CDR3 comprises 13 residues. CDR1 is DFQATT and CDR2 is SNEGSKA in the germline V gene (reference sequence). This CDR3 is CSAVQGAGQPQHF. The DNA for the CDR3 is TGCAGTGCTGTACAGGGGGCGGGACAGCCCCAGCATTTT.

The chain has TRBV12-3 or TRBV12-4 and TRBJ2-5, with unresolved D. V was shortened by 2 bases and J by 4 bases, with 8 bases between the two germline ends. This CDR3 has 13 residues. CDR3 coding DNA: TGTGCCAGCAGTTTATTGTCGGGAGAGACCCAGTACTTC. The encoded protein is CASSLLSGETQYF.

Only a few counts were recorded for this clonotype. The chain employs TRBV10-3 and TRBJ2-2; 8 bases are a match to TRBD1. Germline CDR1 ENHRY, CDR2 SYGVKD. CDR3 size: 15 residues. Trimming removed 2 bases from V and 7 bases from J; junction bases left unmatched: 6. CDR3 residues: CAISERTGTGGELFF. The CDR3 DNA reads TGTGCCATCAGTGAGAGGACAGGGACGGGCGGGGAGCTGTTTTTT.

In its sample, this clonotype was seen many times. V and J are TRBV7-2 and TRBJ2-5; D not resolved. The CDR3 extends over 14 amino acids. The V end lost 5 bases, the J end lost 1 base, and 11 bases lay between the germline ends. Germline values: CDR1 SGHTA, CDR2 FQGNSA. CDR3 sequence (DNA): TGTGCCAGCAGCCCAGGCCGGACCCAAGAGACCCAGTACTTC. This gives the protein CASSPGRTQETQYF.

The gene calls are TRBV7-9 and TRBJ2-5, with D perhaps being TRBD1 or TRBD2 (5 bases each). Germline CDR1 is SEHNR and CDR2 is FQNEAQ (reference sequence). Trimming stripped 10 bases from V and 6 bases from J, with 18 bases between. The CDR3 sequence is 13 residues long. The CDR3 DNA reads TGTGCCACTTCCGGGGCAGCTCTGCAGACCCAGTACTTC. Protein sequence: CATSGAALQTQYF.

This clonotype was seen a handful of times. This rearrangement joins TRBV29-1 to TRBJ1-1; D gene ambiguous. V was shortened by 4 bases and J by 4 bases, with 4 bases between the two germline ends. The CDR3 contains 10 residues. Germline CDR1 SQVTM, CDR2 ANQGSEA. CDR3 nucleotides: TGCAGCGTTGGTGGCACTGAAGCTTTCTTT. As protein: CSVGGTEAFF.

This clonotype was recorded a few times. This chain links TRBV27 with TRBJ2-2; 9 nucleotides align to TRBD1. The CDR3 runs to 15 residues. Germline V gene sequence: CDR1 MNHEY, CDR2 SMNVEV (reference sequence). The V segment lost 4 bases and the J segment 6 bases; nucleotides outside the gene matches: 6. CDR3 sequence reads: CASSWTGDKAGELFF. The DNA of the CDR3 is TGTGCCAGCAGTTGGACAGGGGATAAGGCCGGGGAGCTGTTTTTT.

This clonotype was seen repeatedly, ten times or more. The V gene is TRBV5-1, the J gene TRBJ1-1, with D perhaps matching TRBD1 (5 bases). CDR1 and CDR2 (germline): SGHRS, YFSETQ. Trimming took off 2 bases at V and 0 bases at J, with 11 bases between the two ends. This CDR3 has 15 amino acids. The CDR3 here is CASSFVQGLNTEAFF. In DNA, the CDR3 is TGCGCCAGCAGCTTCGTTCAGGGATTGAACACTGAAGCTTTCTTT.

This sequence joins TRBV4-3 and TRBJ1-6, with D uncertain. Between the trimmed V and J ends, which lost 0 bases and 9 bases, there was a span of 12 bases. The CDR3 sequence is 15 residues long. CDR1 and CDR2 from the germline V gene are LGHNA and YSLEER. The CDR3 loop reads CASSQDPASASPLHF. CDR3 DNA sequence: TGCGCCAGCAGCCAAGATCCGGCCTCGGCTTCACCCCTCCACTTT.

This clonotype occurred many times. The chain joins TRBV14 to TRBJ2-3; 8 bases line up with TRBD2. The germline gives CDR1 SGHDN, CDR2 FVKESK. V trimming: 4 bases; J trimming: 0 bases; junction bases outside the gene matches: 6. The CDR3 is made up of 16 amino acids. The CDR3 bases are TGTGCCAGCAGCCCGAGGGGACTAGATAGCACAGATACGCAGTATTTT. This translates into CASSPRGLDSTDTQYF.